This TCR beta chain emerged from a study of blood T cells in healthy people across ages (dated by TCRdb to the mid-2010s). About the study as a whole: In model experiments, roughly one uniquely barcoded TCR beta cDNA molecule per two T cells was captured by template switching. Age-related changes in TCR beta repertoire diversity were measured in the study by deep sequencing normalized with unique cDNA molecular identifiers. The donors were split into four age groups: young (average about 16 years), middle-aged (around 37), aged (around 67) and long-lived (under 90). Using the same blood draw, the study looked at two additional independent replicas of 1 million unique cDNA reads for two donors, one aged 18 to 29 and the other aged 80 or older. On the study overall, not on this receptor specifically: The CMV infection status of donors was not known, potentially confounding age-related changes in expanded clonotypes. Observed TCR beta diversity per million T cells fell roughly linearly with age, and a significant reduction was already apparent by age around 40. Conclusive comparison of naive and antigen-experienced compartments was prevented by the profiling of bulk unsorted PBMCs. Estimates of total diversity based on one million sequenced T cells were regarded as lower bounds and as underestimates. The percentage of naive T cells measured by flow cytometry correlated strongly with observed TCR beta diversity. Compared with the aged group, more naive CD4+ T cells, fewer expanded clones and increased TCR diversity were shown by the long-lived group, suggesting age selection.

The donors were some 39 Caucasian individuals from Russia, aged roughly 6 to 100 years, who were systemically healthy. Each donor gave 8 to 10 milliliters of peripheral blood, drawn into EDTA-treated Vacutainer tubes. Ficoll-Paque density-gradient centrifugation was used to isolate PBMCs, with at least 7 million per sample. Total RNA, at least 5 micrograms per sample, was extracted from PBMCs with Trizol reagent. For every donor, flow cytometry on a PBMC aliquot measured the percentage of naive CD45RAhigh/CD27high T cells. CDR1 KGHDR and CDR2 SFDVKD were looked up in the germline V gene. The cysteine opens and the phenylalanine closes a CDR3 of 17 amino acids. Only the CDR3 region is kept as DNA, spanning 51 bases read in frame from base 1. Ends trimmed: V by 3 bases, J by 2 bases; bases unmatched to a gene: 5. Library preparation used 5' RACE. For sequencing, an Illumina HiSeq 2500 was employed. The second PCR ran for roughly 6 to 11 cycles and used a J-beta primer mix along with a sample-barcoded 5' primer. Each TCR beta cDNA molecule received a unique molecular identifier from a template-switch 5' adaptor carrying 12 random nucleotides. At least 2.5 million CDR3-containing paired-end reads were obtained from each sample. First-strand cDNA was synthesized from all RNA with the Mint cDNA synthesis kit, primed by a TRBC-specific oligonucleotide. After uracil-DNA glycosylase treatment, a first 18-cycle PCR used universal primers M1SS and BC2_uni_R on all cDNA. As for the original processing: Each sample was normalized by randomly selecting 1 million high-quality reads, each carrying a distinct molecular identifier. Instead of being binned into consensus sequences, reads with shared molecular identifiers were discarded. CDR3 identification, clonotype clustering and error correction used MiTCR with a Q25 quality threshold and the strictest error-elimination algorithm. A nonparametric unseen species model using Euler transformation provided a lower-bound estimate of total TCR beta diversity. In TCRdb, the public reads were trimmed at Q25 with fastp and aligned with MiXCR, with productive beta chains retained. One record per CDR3 amino acid sequence lists the most common genes and DNA. The V and J calls were determined by TCRdb, not by the authors. The sample table lists over a million distinct CDR3 sequences, approximately 26% of them with a count of one. The ten largest clonotypes hold 0.65% to 0.95% of the sample.

This clonotype was detected a few times. Its antigen target is currently unknown. Base quality data are lacking; no much larger clone is found one base away. The sample was also linked to a second study, of T cells of mothers and their children. In that second paper, the authors write: The donors were nine systemically healthy Caucasian individuals, made up of three mothers and their six children. cDNA synthesis consumed the entire amount of extracted RNA, loaded at roughly 1.5 ug RNA in each 15 ul reaction. In the second PCR, the M1S primer added sample barcodes and 2-4 random nucleotides. More than 8.5 million TCR beta CDR3 reads were obtained from each mother, and some 3.3 million reads were obtained from each child. Thymic selection similarly shapes TCR recombination output in related and unrelated pairs, with minor effect from inherited differences. Related mother-child pairs always showed normalized repertoire overlap that was slightly higher than in unrelated mother-child pairs, though the difference was never significant. No persistent microchimeric T cell clones were found, with a detection sensitivity of approximately 110 clones per million clonotypes. The study used deep NGS to compare TCR beta repertoires of mothers and children, seeking features distinguishing related mother-child pairs from unrelated individuals. The mean age was roughly 40 +/- 4 years for the mothers and 11 +/- 4 years for the children. After adapter ligation was performed with NEBNext reagents, the libraries were sequenced on an Illumina HiSeq 2000 with 100+100 nt paired-end reads. To avoid cross-contamination, the mother libraries and the child libraries were prepared a month apart and sequenced in separate runs. For each donor, between roughly 450,000 and 2,300,000 distinct TCR beta clonotypes were identified. Naive TCR beta clonotypes were estimated from low-frequency clonotypes matched to each donor's FACS-determined naive share, without sorting.

Sequencing was performed on blood. This TCR came from a girl aged 2 to 10 in good health. This receptor chain uses TRBV24-1 and TRBJ2-3, with 12 middle bases fitting TRBD2. CDR3 protein: CATSDPRTSGNTDTQYF. The base sequence is TGTGCCACCAGTGATCCCCGGACTAGCGGGAACACAGATACGCAGTATTTT.